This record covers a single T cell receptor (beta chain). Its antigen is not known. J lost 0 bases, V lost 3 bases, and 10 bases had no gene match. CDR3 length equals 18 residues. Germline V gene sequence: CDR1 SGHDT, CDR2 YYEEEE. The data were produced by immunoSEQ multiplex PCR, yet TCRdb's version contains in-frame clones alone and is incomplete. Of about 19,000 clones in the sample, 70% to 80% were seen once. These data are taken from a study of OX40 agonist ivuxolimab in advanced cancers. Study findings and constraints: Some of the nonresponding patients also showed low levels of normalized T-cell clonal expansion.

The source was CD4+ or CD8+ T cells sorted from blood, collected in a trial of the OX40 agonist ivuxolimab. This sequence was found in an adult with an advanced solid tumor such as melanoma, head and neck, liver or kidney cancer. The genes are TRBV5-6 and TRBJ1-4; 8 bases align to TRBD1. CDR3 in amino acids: CASSWGQVEGATNEKLFF. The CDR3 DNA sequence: TGTGCCAGCAGCTGGGGACAGGTGGAGGGTGCAACTAATGAAAAACTGTTTTTT.